The clone carrying this T cell receptor beta chain was seen just once. V lost 1 base to trimming and J lost 6 bases; unmatched junction nucleotides: 3. The germline gives CDR1 SGHNT, CDR2 YYREEE (reference sequence). This CDR3 contains 14 residues. The record originates from a study of blood T cell repertoires in COVID-19. On the study more broadly: Collection of acute and convalescent COVID-19 samples took place in the United States, Italy and Spain. In each case, the material was cDNA or gDNA derived from T cells, B-cell-depleted T cells, or PBMCs.

How the authors handled the data: Amplifying reference gene primers gave estimates of nucleated cell counts. Generated by immunoSEQ multiplex PCR, the TCRdb table keeps only in-frame clones and is missing some. V and J calls and clone size come straight from that table; D and trimming were deduced from the DNA. The sample carries more than 90,000 clones, roughly four fifths recorded once. The chain is built from TRBV5-4 and TRBJ1-4; 7 bases agree with TRBD1. The sequencing input was peripheral blood. This receptor was obtained from a human donor in a cohort sampled during active COVID-19. The CDR3 coding sequence is TGTGCCAGCAGCTTGAGACAGGGCCATGAAAAACTGTTTTTT. It specifies CASSLRQGHEKLFF.